The sequence of this T cell receptor beta chain was determined in a study of blood T cells in healthy people across ages. Primers used in a second PCR of roughly 6 to 11 cycles were a sample-barcoded 5' primer and a J-beta primer mix. Via MiXCR, TCRdb re-called the 5' RACE reads, giving one row per CDR3 protein. This sample has approximately 800,000 distinct CDR3 sequences, with roughly 64% found just once. Germline loops: CDR1 SGHTA, CDR2 FQGNSA. Trimming stripped 2 bases from V and 1 base from J, with 5 bases between. The CDR3 has 13 amino acids. Notes on this clonotype: Its cognate antigen is unknown.

Study-level findings and limits: Long-lived donors had more naive CD4+ cells and higher diversity than aged donors. PBMCs went unsorted, and a conclusive naive versus antigen-experienced comparison was therefore prevented.

The rearrangement joins TRBV7-2 to TRBJ1-1, with no clear D. Input material: blood. The TCR originated in a man under 40 in good health. The CDR3 region has the DNA TGTGCCAGCAGCTTACACTCGAACACTGAAGCTTTCTTT. It encodes CASSLHSNTEAFF.